The source of this TCR beta chain is a study of graft-versus-host responses after intestinal transplantation. Study summary: The whole recipient group had anti-thymocyte globulin induction followed by tacrolimus and steroids for around 3 years. Findings and caveats of the study: High graft-versus-host to host-versus-graft clonal ratios were seen in allografts of patients with graft-donor T cell macrochimerism.

The table came from immunoSEQ multiplex PCR; TCRdb's copy has only in-frame clones and leaves some out. In the table there are roughly 30,000 clones, roughly 80% of which are singletons. Trimming took 3 bases from V and 5 from J, leaving 20 bases between them. Germline CDR1 SGHVS, CDR2 FQNEAQ. The length of the CDR3 is 16 residues. Concerning this clone: No antigen is known for it.

The starting material was unstimulated CD8+ T cells sorted from spleen or lymph node cells, obtained before intestinal transplant. The chain combines TRBV7-8 with TRBJ2-7, with D maybe TRBD2 (7 bases). This TCR was sampled from a human donor who received an intestinal transplant. The CDR3 region has the DNA TGTGCCAGCAGCTTGATAGGGGGGGAGGGCCAGAACGAGCAGTACTTC. As protein: CASSLIGGEGQNEQYF.